Below are 7 T cell receptor beta chains sequenced from a single sample in a study of neoadjuvant nivolumab and ipilimumab in lung cancer (TCRdb year 2020). Library creation used the immunoSEQ multiplex PCR assay. The source is immuneACCESS, and TCRdb retained only in-frame sequences with V and J called. Part of the clones is not carried over; for the studies checked, unresolved V genes explain less than half of this, and the remainder is unexplained. Here the sample has roughly 30,000 clones; 65% to 85% occur a single time. The ten top clones hold roughly 6.1% of the sample. The sample's time point label is to be understood as: pretherapy, before neoadjuvant immune checkpoint inhibitors. Sequenced here: peripheral blood, sampled before neoadjuvant nivolumab, alone or with ipilimumab. Receptor source: an adult with non-small cell lung cancer.

The chain carries TRBV28 and TRBJ2-4, with TRBD1 matching over 9 bases. Germline CDR1 reads MDHEN; CDR2 reads SYDVKM. The CDR3 spans 13 residues. J gave up 7 bases and V 7 bases, and 5 bases lay outside the gene matches. The CDR3 DNA reads as TGTGCCAGCACACAGGGGGCCGAGAACATTCAGTACTTC. Protein product: CASTQGAENIQYF.

The V gene is TRBV28, the J gene TRBJ1-1; no clear D. This CDR3 is 14 amino acids long. V was trimmed by 2 bases and J by 4 bases, leaving 11 bases between them. Germline CDR1 and CDR2: MDHEN and SYDVKM. The CDR3 sequence: CASSLRQVSTEAFF. CDR3 in DNA: TGTGCCAGCAGTTTAAGGCAGGTGAGCACTGAAGCTTTCTTT.

The CDR3 is CASSLNGAGGQETQYF. For the CDR3, the DNA is TGTGCCAGCAGCTTAAATGGGGCGGGGGGCCAAGAGACCCAGTACTTC. V gene TRBV7-3 combines with J gene TRBJ2-5; 8 positions agree with TRBD2. Germline V CDR1 and CDR2: SGHTA, FQGTGA. This CDR3 is built from 16 residues. J gave up 1 base and V 1 base, and 5 bases lay outside the gene matches.

The chain has TRBV7-2 and TRBJ1-6, with TRBD1 matching over 9 bases. V trimming: 3 bases; J trimming: 8 bases; junction bases outside the gene matches: 8. In germline, CDR1 is SGHTA, CDR2 FQGNSA. The CDR3 is 16 amino acids. The CDR3 loop is CASSLSSYRGHSPLHF. Here the CDR3 DNA reads TGTGCCAGCAGCTTGTCTTCTTACAGGGGGCATTCACCCCTCCACTTT.

This clone was seen a single time. The chain employs TRBV5-6 and TRBJ2-7; a possible D gene is TRBD1 (5 bases). The germline CDR1 and CDR2 sequences are SGHDT and YYEEEE. The ends were cut back, 5 bases at V and 1 base at J, with 16 bases in the middle. This CDR3 has 15 residues. The CDR3 loop is CASRSLDRESYEQYF. The DNA of the CDR3 is TGTGCCAGCAGATCCCTCGACAGAGAGTCCTACGAGCAGTACTTC.

V gene TRBV19 combines with J gene TRBJ2-2; possibly TRBD1 for D (5 bases). The V end was cut by 5 bases, the J end by 4 bases, with 11 bases between. Germline-derived CDR1 and CDR2 are LNHDA and SQIVND (reference sequence). The length of the CDR3 is 14 residues. Here the CDR3 DNA reads TGTGCCAGTAGTCCAGGACACTCCACCGGGGAGCTGTTTTTT. Translated, it gives CASSPGHSTGELFF.

The V call is TRBV11-3, the J call TRBJ1-1, with a weak D call TRBD1 (6 bases). Trimming removed 3 bases at V and 3 bases at J, with 11 bases between. From germline, CDR1 is SGHNT and CDR2 YENEEA. The CDR3 totals 14 residues. The CDR3 loop is CASSFWGRDTEAFF. Written as DNA, the CDR3 is TGTGCCAGCAGCTTTTGGGGGCGAGACACTGAAGCTTTCTTT.